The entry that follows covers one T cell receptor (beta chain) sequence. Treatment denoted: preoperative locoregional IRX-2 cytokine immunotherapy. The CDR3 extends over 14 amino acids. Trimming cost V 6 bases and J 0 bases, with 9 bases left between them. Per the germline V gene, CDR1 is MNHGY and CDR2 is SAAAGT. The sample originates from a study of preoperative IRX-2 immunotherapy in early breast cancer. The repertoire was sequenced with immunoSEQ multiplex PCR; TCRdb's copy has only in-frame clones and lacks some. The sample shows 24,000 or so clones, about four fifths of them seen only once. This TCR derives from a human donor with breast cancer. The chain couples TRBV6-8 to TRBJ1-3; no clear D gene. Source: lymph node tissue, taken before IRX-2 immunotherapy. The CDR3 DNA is TGTGCCAGCAGACATGAGAACTCTGGAAACACCATATATTTT. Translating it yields CASRHENSGNTIYF.